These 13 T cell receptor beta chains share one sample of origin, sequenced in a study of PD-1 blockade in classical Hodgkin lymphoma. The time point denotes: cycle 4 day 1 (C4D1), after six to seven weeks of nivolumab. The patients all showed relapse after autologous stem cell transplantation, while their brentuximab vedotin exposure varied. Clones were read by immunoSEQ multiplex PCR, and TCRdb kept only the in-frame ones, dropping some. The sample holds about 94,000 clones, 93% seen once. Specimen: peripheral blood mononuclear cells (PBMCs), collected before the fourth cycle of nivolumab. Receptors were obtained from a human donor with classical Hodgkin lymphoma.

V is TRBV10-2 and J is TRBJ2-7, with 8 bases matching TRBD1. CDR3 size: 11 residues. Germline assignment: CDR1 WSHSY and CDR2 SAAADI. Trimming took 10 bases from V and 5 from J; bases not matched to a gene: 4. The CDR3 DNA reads TGCGCCACCGCGACAGGGGACGAGCAGTACTTC. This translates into CATATGDEQYF.

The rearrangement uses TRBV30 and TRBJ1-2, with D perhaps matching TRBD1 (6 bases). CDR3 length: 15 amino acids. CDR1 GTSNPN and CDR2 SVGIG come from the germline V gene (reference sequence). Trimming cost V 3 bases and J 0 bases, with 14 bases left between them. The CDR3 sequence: CAWRLGRGPNYGYTF. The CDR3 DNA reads TGTGCCTGGAGATTGGGCAGGGGACCTAACTATGGCTACACCTTC.

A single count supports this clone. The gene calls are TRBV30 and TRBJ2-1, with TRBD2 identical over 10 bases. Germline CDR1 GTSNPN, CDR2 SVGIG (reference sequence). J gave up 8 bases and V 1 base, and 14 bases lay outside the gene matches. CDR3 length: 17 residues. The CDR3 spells CAWSGRLAGEWSDEQFF. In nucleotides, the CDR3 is TGTGCCTGGAGTGGCAGACTAGCGGGTGAGTGGTCGGATGAGCAGTTCTTC.

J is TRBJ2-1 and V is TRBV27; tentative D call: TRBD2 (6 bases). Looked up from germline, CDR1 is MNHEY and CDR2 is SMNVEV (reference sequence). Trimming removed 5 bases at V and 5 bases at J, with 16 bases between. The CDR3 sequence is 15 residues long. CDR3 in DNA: TGTGCCAGCAGTCCTATCGGGGGTCGGAACAATGAGCAGTTCTTC. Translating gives CASSPIGGRNNEQFF.

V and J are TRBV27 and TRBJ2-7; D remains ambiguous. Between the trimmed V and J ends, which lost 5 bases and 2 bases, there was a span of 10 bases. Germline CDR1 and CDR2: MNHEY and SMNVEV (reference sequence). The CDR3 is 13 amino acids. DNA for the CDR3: TGTGCCAGCAGTAGCCAGGCTGCCTACGAGCAGTACTTC. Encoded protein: CASSSQAAYEQYF.

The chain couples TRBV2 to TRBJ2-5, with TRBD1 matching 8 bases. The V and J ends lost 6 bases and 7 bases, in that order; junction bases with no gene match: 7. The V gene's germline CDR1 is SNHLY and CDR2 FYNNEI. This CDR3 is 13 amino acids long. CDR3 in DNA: TGTGCCAGCAGCGAGGACAGGGTGGCGACCCAGTACTTC. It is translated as CASSEDRVATQYF.

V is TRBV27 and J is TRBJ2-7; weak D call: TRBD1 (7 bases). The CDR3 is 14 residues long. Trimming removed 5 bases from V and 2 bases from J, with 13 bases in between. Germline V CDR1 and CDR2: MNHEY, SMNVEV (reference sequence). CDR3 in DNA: TGTGCCAGCAGTGCGGGACAGCCGCCCTACGAGCAGTACTTC. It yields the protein CASSAGQPPYEQYF.

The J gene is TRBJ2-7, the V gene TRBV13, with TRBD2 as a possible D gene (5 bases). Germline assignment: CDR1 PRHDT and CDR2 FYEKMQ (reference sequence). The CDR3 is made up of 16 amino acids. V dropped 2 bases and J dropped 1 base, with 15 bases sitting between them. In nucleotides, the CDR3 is TGTGCCAGCAGCTTACGTGGAGGAGGTGAATCCTACGAGCAGTACTTC. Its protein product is CASSLRGGGESYEQYF.

This CDR3 reads CASSSPPRDGYTF. The CDR3 bases are TGTGCCAGCAGTTCCCCCCCTCGGGATGGCTACACCTTC. The chain has TRBV27 and TRBJ1-2; D unclear. CDR3 length equals 13 residues. Germline CDR1 MNHEY, CDR2 SMNVEV (reference sequence). Trimming removed 4 bases from V and 6 bases from J, with 12 bases in between.

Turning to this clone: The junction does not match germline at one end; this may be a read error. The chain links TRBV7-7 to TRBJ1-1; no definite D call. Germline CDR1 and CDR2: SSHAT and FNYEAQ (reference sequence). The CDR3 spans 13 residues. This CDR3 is CASSLGPLTEAFF. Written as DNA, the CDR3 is TGTGCTAGCAGCTTAGGACCACTCACTGAAGCTTTCTTT.

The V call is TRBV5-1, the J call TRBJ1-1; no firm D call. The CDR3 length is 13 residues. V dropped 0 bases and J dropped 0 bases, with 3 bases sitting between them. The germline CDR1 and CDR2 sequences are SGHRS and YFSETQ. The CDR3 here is CASSLDMNTEAFF. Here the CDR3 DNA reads TGCGCCAGCAGCTTGGATATGAACACTGAAGCTTTCTTT.

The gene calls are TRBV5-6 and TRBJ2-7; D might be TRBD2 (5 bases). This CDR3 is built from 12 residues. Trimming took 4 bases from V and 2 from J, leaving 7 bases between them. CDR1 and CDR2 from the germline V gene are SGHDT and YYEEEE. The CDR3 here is CASSTGTYEQYF. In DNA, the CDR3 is TGTGCCAGCAGCACCGGGACCTACGAGCAGTACTTC. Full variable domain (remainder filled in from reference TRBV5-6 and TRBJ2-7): DAGVTQSPTHLIKTRGQQVTLRCSPKSGHDTVSWYQQALGQGPQFIFQYYEEEERQRGNFPDRFSGHQFPNYSSELNVNALLLGDSALYLCASSTGTYEQYFGPGTRLTVT.

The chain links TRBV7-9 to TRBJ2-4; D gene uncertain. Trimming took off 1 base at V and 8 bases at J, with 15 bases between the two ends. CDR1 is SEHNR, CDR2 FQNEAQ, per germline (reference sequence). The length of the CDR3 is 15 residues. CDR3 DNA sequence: TGTGCCAGCAGCTTAGGGACCGAGCCGAGAGACATTCAGTACTTC. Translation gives CASSLGTEPRDIQYF.